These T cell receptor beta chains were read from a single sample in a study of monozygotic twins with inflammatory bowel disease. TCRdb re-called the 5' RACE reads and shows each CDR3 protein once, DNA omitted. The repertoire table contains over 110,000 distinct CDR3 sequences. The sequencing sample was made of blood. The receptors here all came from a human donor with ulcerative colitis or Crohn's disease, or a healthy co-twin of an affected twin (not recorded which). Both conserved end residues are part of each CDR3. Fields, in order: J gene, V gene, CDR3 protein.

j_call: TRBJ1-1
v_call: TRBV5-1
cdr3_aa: CASSTRGMVEAFF

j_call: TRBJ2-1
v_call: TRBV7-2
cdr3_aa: CASSSGTGRNEQFF

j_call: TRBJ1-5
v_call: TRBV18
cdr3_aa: CASSSGLGSHSNQPQHF

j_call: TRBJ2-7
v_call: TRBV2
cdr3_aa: CASTELGQGYSEQYF

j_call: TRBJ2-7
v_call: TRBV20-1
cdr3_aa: CSASRQGQPYEQYF

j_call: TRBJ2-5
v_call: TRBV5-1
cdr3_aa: CASSLAGFGGSIQETQYF

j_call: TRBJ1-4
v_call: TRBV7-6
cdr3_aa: CASSSVTGEGKLFF

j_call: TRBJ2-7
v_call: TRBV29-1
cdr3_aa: CSVALRSSYEQYF

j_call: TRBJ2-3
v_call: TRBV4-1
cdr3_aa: CASSQDWPGANTDTQYF

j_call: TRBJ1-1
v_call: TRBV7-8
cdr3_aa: CASSFRTGDLNTEAFF

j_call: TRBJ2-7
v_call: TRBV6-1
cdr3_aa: CASSSTGTGRYEQYF

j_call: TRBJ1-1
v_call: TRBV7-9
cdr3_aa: CASIPEKGTNTEAFF

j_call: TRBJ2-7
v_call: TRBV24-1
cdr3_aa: CATSAGGSSYEQYF

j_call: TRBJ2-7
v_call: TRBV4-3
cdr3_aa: CASSKGAAYSYEQYF

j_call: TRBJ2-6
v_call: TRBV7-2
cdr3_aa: CASSSTWGANVLTF

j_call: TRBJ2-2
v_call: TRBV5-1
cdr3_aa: CASSLVGDSGGELFF

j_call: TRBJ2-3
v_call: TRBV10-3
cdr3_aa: CAIRRQGASTDTQYF

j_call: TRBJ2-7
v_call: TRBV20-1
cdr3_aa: CSASRGQGGSYEQYF

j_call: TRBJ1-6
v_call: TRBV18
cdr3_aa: CASSPKNHNSPLHF

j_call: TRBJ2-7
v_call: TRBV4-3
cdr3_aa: CASSQDLRAVEQYF

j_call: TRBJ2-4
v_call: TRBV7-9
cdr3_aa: CASSPGQGDIQYF

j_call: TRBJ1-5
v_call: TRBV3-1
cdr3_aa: CASSQAWSGAQHF